This TCR beta chain was captured in a study of cytomegalovirus exposure and HLA in healthy donors. The wider study: The approximately 610 first-cohort repertoires shared a platform with the 120 or so validation repertoires, as reported in a later analysis. Study-wide findings and caveats: The study labeled fewer than 200 TCR beta chains cytomegalovirus-associated. Cytomegalovirus status was reportedly diagnosed by the classifier with high sensitivity and specificity. In a later analysis, first-cohort TCR clusters were found to tend to co-occur in the approximately 120 validation repertoires.

Libraries were prepared by immunoSEQ multiplex PCR; TCRdb keeps only in-frame clonotypes and omits some of them. The sample carries roughly 130,000 clones, roughly 89% recorded once. J lost 1 base, V lost 3 bases, and 0 bases had no gene match. Germline V CDR1 and CDR2: SNHLY, FYNNEI. The CDR3 loop spans 15 amino acids. As concerns this clone: Its antigen is unknown.

This TCR was sampled from a woman aged 18-29 years in good health and CMV-seropositive. The sequenced sample consisted of PBMCs. This chain connects TRBV2 to TRBJ1-1; TRBD1 aligns across 12 bases. The CDR3 region has the DNA TGTGCCAGCAGTGAGGGACAGGGGGCGAACACTGAAGCTTTCTTT. Its translation is CASSEGQGANTEAFF.